Listed below are T cell receptor beta chains from one sample, sequenced in a study of T cell changes during pregnancy in multiple sclerosis. Sequenced by immunoSEQ multiplex PCR; TCRdb stores in-frame clones only, minus some. Among approximately 92,000 clones listed, almost 95% were seen once. The sequences come from peripheral blood, collected in the first trimester of pregnancy. The source is a female donor with multiple sclerosis, enrolled in a pregnancy study. CDR3s include the opening cysteine and the closing phenylalanine or tryptophan. D genes are given only for firm matches. The size of a clone is reported for some rows only, either as once, few or many, or as a class for expanded clones.

NA NA TRBJ2-3 TRBV2 TGTGCCAGCAGTTTGACTGATACGCAGTATTTT CASSLTDTQYF
NA NA TRBJ1-2 TRBV6-6 TGTGCCAGCAGCCCGGCAGGGGACCCCTATGGCTACACCTTC CASSPAGDPYGYTF
NA NA TRBJ2-7 TRBV15 TGTGCCACCAGCAGAGATCCATGGCTAGGGGACGAGCAGTACTTC CATSRDPWLGDEQYF
TRBD2 NA TRBJ2-5 TRBV19 TGTGCCAGTAGTATCGCCGGAGTAGCGGGAGCGGGAAGGGAGACCCAGTACTTC CASSIAGVAGAGRETQYF
TRBD1 NA TRBJ1-2 TRBV4-3 TGCGCCAGCAGCCCTCGGGACAGCTACTATGGCTACACCTTC CASSPRDSYYGYTF
TRBD2 NA TRBJ2-2 TRBV27 TGTGCCAGCAGCCCCACGGGGGGAGGCACCGGGGAGCTGTTTTTT CASSPTGGGTGELFF
TRBD2 NA TRBJ2-1 TRBV5-4 TGTGCCAGCAGCTCGAGACTAGCGGGGGGAAATGAGCAGTTCTTC CASSSRLAGGNEQFF
TRBD2 once TRBJ2-5 TRBV28 TGTGCCAGCAGTTTACCGGGACTAGCGGGAGTATCAGAGACCCAGTACTTC CASSLPGLAGVSETQYF
TRBD1 NA TRBJ1-5 TRBV10-3 TGTGCCACCCAGGGACAGGGAAATCAGCCCCAGCATTTT CATQGQGNQPQHF
TRBD1 NA TRBJ2-5 TRBV5-1 TGCGCCAGCAGCTTGGGACAGGGCCAAGAGACCCAGTACTTC CASSLGQGQETQYF
TRBD2 NA TRBJ2-5 TRBV5-6 TGTGCCAGCAGCGTGGGGACTAGAGTGGAGACCCAGTACTTC CASSVGTRVETQYF
TRBD1 NA TRBJ2-7 TRBV27 TGTGCCAGCAGCCAAATCCCGGGACAGGGAGGGTACGAGCAGTACTTC CASSQIPGQGGYEQYF
NA NA TRBJ1-3 TRBV5-1 TGCGCCAGCAGCTTGGATGACAGTCTCTCTGGAAACACCATATATTTT CASSLDDSLSGNTIYF
NA NA TRBJ2-1 TRBV2 TGTGCCAGCAGAGACACCCCGGACGGGATGCTGTTCTTC CASRDTPDGMLFF
TRBD2 NA TRBJ2-3 TRBV5-4 TGTGCCAGCAGCTTGGGAATTAGCGGGAGAAATACAGATACGCAGTATTTT CASSLGISGRNTDTQYF
TRBD1 NA TRBJ2-1 TRBV2 TGTGCCAGCAGTGCTGACAGGGGTGAGCAGTTCTTC CASSADRGEQFF
NA NA TRBJ2-1 TRBV30 TGTGCCGGGAGGAGGCCCGGGAATGAGCAGTTCTTC CAGRRPGNEQFF
NA NA TRBJ1-3 TRBV5-1 TGCGCCAGCAGTTCGGACAGACTATCTGGAAACACCATATATTTT CASSSDRLSGNTIYF
NA NA TRBJ2-5 TRBV28 TGTGCCAGCAGTTTACAGGTACCGGAGACCCAGTACTTC CASSLQVPETQYF
NA NA TRBJ1-3 TRBV6-6 TGTGCCAGCATGGTCGGGAGCTCTGGAAACACCATATATTTT CASMVGSSGNTIYF